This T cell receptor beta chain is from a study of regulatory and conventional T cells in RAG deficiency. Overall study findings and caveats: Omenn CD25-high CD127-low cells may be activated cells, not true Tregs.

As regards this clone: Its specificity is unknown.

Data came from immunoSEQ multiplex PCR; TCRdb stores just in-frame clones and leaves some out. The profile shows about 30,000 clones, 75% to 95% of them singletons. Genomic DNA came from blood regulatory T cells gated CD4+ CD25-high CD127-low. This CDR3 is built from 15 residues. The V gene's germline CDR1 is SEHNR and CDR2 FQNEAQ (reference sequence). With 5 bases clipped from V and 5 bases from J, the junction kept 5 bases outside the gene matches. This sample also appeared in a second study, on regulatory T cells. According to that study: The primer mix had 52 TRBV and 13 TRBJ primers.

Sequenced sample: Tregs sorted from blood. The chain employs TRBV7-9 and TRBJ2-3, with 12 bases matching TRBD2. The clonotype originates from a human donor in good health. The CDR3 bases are TGTGCCAGCAGCCGACTAGCGGGGGCAGGAGATACGCAGTATTTT. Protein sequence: CASSRLAGAGDTQYF.